This is a list of T cell receptor beta chains from one sample in a study of cytomegalovirus exposure and HLA in healthy donors. This table comes from immunoSEQ multiplex PCR, and its TCRdb copy is limited to in-frame clones, with some not included. The data hold some 120,000 clones, with over 70% observed a single time. Sequenced: PBMCs. These receptors all stem from a man aged 18 to 30 in good health and CMV-seropositive. CDR3s include the opening cysteine and the closing phenylalanine or tryptophan. D genes are given only for firm matches. Size tells how often a clone was seen (once, few, many) or the class of an expanded clone, and some rows leave it out.

j_call: TRBJ1-4
clone_size: few
d_call: NA
v_call: TRBV10-3
cdr3_aa: CAISSTVATNEKLFF
cdr3_nt: TGTGCCATCAGTTCTACAGTTGCAACTAATGAAAAACTGTTTTTT

j_call: TRBJ2-1
clone_size: once
d_call: TRBD1
v_call: TRBV9
cdr3_aa: CASSGWTGGSYNEQFF
cdr3_nt: TGTGCCAGCAGCGGATGGACAGGGGGCTCCTACAATGAGCAGTTCTTC

j_call: TRBJ1-2
clone_size: NA
d_call: NA
v_call: TRBV7-6
cdr3_aa: CASSLGLNYGYTF
cdr3_nt: TGTGCCAGCAGCTTAGGACTTAACTATGGCTACACCTTC

j_call: TRBJ1-1
clone_size: once
d_call: TRBD1
v_call: TRBV5-1
cdr3_aa: CASSRGQGRGTEAFF
cdr3_nt: TGCGCCAGCAGCCGGGGACAGGGGCGGGGAACTGAAGCTTTCTTT

j_call: TRBJ1-1
clone_size: NA
d_call: NA
v_call: TRBV5-1
cdr3_aa: CASSFRQDEEAFF
cdr3_nt: TGCGCCAGCAGCTTTCGACAGGACGAAGAAGCTTTCTTT

j_call: TRBJ2-7
clone_size: NA
d_call: TRBD2
v_call: TRBV2
cdr3_aa: CASRRTSGGTYEQYF
cdr3_nt: TGTGCCAGCAGGAGGACTAGCGGGGGAACCTACGAGCAGTACTTC

j_call: TRBJ1-4
clone_size: NA
d_call: NA
v_call: TRBV6-6
cdr3_aa: CASSPENREKLFF
cdr3_nt: TGTGCCAGCAGCCCCGAGAATCGCGAAAAACTGTTTTTT

j_call: TRBJ2-3
clone_size: NA
d_call: TRBD1
v_call: TRBV9
cdr3_aa: CASSPRDRGSTDTQYF
cdr3_nt: TGTGCCAGCAGCCCCCGGGACAGGGGTAGCACAGATACGCAGTATTTT

j_call: TRBJ1-5
clone_size: NA
d_call: NA
v_call: TRBV6-4
cdr3_aa: CASSATGEGNQPQHF
cdr3_nt: TGTGCCAGCAGCGCGACAGGAGAAGGCAATCAGCCCCAGCATTTT

j_call: TRBJ1-2
clone_size: NA
d_call: NA
v_call: TRBV4-1
cdr3_aa: CASSQGTGGGYTF
cdr3_nt: TGCGCCAGCAGCCAAGGTACCGGGGGTGGCTACACCTTC

j_call: TRBJ1-1
clone_size: NA
d_call: NA
v_call: TRBV10-1
cdr3_aa: CASSPGVNTEAFF
cdr3_nt: TGCGCCAGCAGTCCAGGGGTGAACACTGAAGCTTTCTTT

j_call: TRBJ1-6
clone_size: once
d_call: NA
v_call: TRBV9
cdr3_aa: CASSPGLAFSPLHF
cdr3_nt: TGTGCCAGCAGCCCGGGACTGGCTTTTTCACCCCTCCACTTT

j_call: TRBJ2-7
clone_size: NA
d_call: TRBD1
v_call: TRBV28
cdr3_aa: CASSLGGQGGYEQYF
cdr3_nt: TGTGCCAGCAGTTTAGGAGGACAGGGTGGATACGAGCAGTACTTC

j_call: TRBJ2-3
clone_size: few
d_call: TRBD2
v_call: TRBV6-5
cdr3_aa: CASSYSGGPSGRIKYF
cdr3_nt: TGTGCCAGCAGTTACTCAGGGGGGCCTAGCGGGAGAATTAAGTATTTT

j_call: TRBJ1-3
clone_size: NA
d_call: TRBD1
v_call: TRBV11-2
cdr3_aa: CASSLDFARGTSGNTIYF
cdr3_nt: TGTGCCAGCAGCTTAGATTTCGCCAGGGGGACCTCTGGAAACACCATATATTTT

j_call: TRBJ2-3
clone_size: few
d_call: TRBD2
v_call: TRBV2
cdr3_aa: CASRKRTSGGTDTQYF
cdr3_nt: TGTGCCAGCAGGAAACGGACTAGCGGGGGAACAGATACGCAGTATTTT

j_call: TRBJ2-7
clone_size: NA
d_call: TRBD1
v_call: TRBV19
cdr3_aa: CASRQGAFREQYF
cdr3_nt: TGTGCCAGCCGACAGGGGGCGTTCCGCGAGCAGTACTTC

j_call: TRBJ2-3
clone_size: NA
d_call: TRBD1
v_call: TRBV7-2
cdr3_aa: CASRSQMGTGAQYF
cdr3_nt: TGTGCCAGCAGGTCCCAGATGGGGACAGGGGCCCAGTATTTT

j_call: TRBJ2-2
clone_size: NA
d_call: TRBD2
v_call: TRBV4-2
cdr3_aa: CASSQGSGGHTGELFF
cdr3_nt: TGTGCCAGCAGCCAAGGGAGCGGGGGGCACACCGGGGAGCTGTTTTTT

j_call: TRBJ1-3
clone_size: NA
d_call: NA
v_call: TRBV7-8
cdr3_aa: CASSVQGVGNTIYF
cdr3_nt: TGTGCCAGCAGCGTACAGGGTGTCGGAAACACCATATATTTT

j_call: TRBJ2-7
clone_size: NA
d_call: NA
v_call: TRBV2
cdr3_aa: CASSDRAEQYF
cdr3_nt: TGTGCCAGCAGTGACAGGGCCGAGCAGTACTTC

j_call: TRBJ1-1
clone_size: few
d_call: NA
v_call: TRBV4-1
cdr3_aa: CASSQDIRLEAAFF
cdr3_nt: TGCGCCAGCAGCCAAGACATCCGCTTGGAGGCAGCTTTCTTT

j_call: TRBJ1-2
clone_size: few
d_call: TRBD1
v_call: TRBV4-3
cdr3_aa: CASSQEGGQPTYGYTF
cdr3_nt: TGCGCCAGCAGCCAAGAAGGGGGACAGCCTACTTATGGCTACACCTTC

j_call: TRBJ1-2
clone_size: NA
d_call: NA
v_call: TRBV2
cdr3_aa: CASSVPQGNEYGYTF
cdr3_nt: TGTGCCAGCAGTGTTCCCCAGGGCAATGAGTATGGCTACACCTTC

j_call: TRBJ1-4
clone_size: NA
d_call: NA
v_call: TRBV5-1
cdr3_aa: CASSLDSVIREKLFF
cdr3_nt: TGCGCCAGCAGCTTGGACTCAGTCATCAGGGAAAAACTGTTTTTT

j_call: TRBJ2-1
clone_size: NA
d_call: TRBD2
v_call: TRBV5-1
cdr3_aa: CASSLAGTSANEQFF
cdr3_nt: TGCGCCAGCAGCTTGGCCGGGACTAGCGCCAATGAGCAGTTCTTC

j_call: TRBJ1-2
clone_size: few
d_call: TRBD1
v_call: TRBV19
cdr3_aa: CASSVASGTGAFGNYGYTF
cdr3_nt: TGTGCCAGTAGTGTAGCGTCCGGGACAGGAGCATTCGGCAACTATGGCTACACCTTC

j_call: TRBJ1-2
clone_size: NA
d_call: TRBD1
v_call: TRBV30
cdr3_aa: CAWGTGALSGGYTF
cdr3_nt: TGTGCCTGGGGGACAGGGGCCCTTTCCGGTGGCTACACCTTC

j_call: TRBJ1-4
clone_size: few
d_call: TRBD1
v_call: TRBV5-6
cdr3_aa: CASRRDSGEKLFF
cdr3_nt: TGTGCCAGCAGGAGGGACAGTGGTGAAAAACTGTTTTTT

j_call: TRBJ2-7
clone_size: NA
d_call: TRBD1
v_call: TRBV29-1
cdr3_aa: CSVGQGVYEQYF
cdr3_nt: TGCAGCGTAGGACAGGGTGTCTACGAGCAGTACTTC

j_call: TRBJ2-3
clone_size: NA
d_call: NA
v_call: TRBV7-9
cdr3_aa: CASSPSGGGPSTDTQYF
cdr3_nt: TGTGCCAGCAGTCCCTCGGGGGGCGGACCTAGCACAGATACGCAGTATTTT

j_call: TRBJ2-3
clone_size: NA
d_call: TRBD2
v_call: TRBV30
cdr3_aa: CAWSGTSAVTQYF
cdr3_nt: TGTGCCTGGAGTGGGACTAGCGCAGTTACGCAGTATTTT

j_call: TRBJ2-3
clone_size: NA
d_call: TRBD2
v_call: TRBV5-4
cdr3_aa: CASSTTSGADTQYF
cdr3_nt: TGTGCCAGCAGCACGACTAGCGGGGCAGATACGCAGTATTTT

j_call: TRBJ1-1
clone_size: NA
d_call: TRBD1
v_call: TRBV5-4
cdr3_aa: CASSLTGEYMNTEAFF
cdr3_nt: TGTGCCAGCAGCTTGACAGGGGAGTACATGAACACTGAAGCTTTCTTT

j_call: TRBJ1-2
clone_size: NA
d_call: NA
v_call: TRBV9
cdr3_aa: CASSTGGGYTF
cdr3_nt: TGTGCCAGCAGCACCGGTGGTGGCTACACCTTC

j_call: TRBJ2-1
clone_size: few
d_call: TRBD1
v_call: TRBV5-4
cdr3_aa: CASSLLQGAGNEQFF
cdr3_nt: TGTGCCAGCAGCTTGTTACAGGGGGCAGGCAATGAGCAGTTCTTC

j_call: TRBJ2-2
clone_size: NA
d_call: TRBD1
v_call: TRBV4-3
cdr3_aa: CASSQSPGQGATGELFF
cdr3_nt: TGCGCCAGCAGCCAGTCCCCGGGACAGGGAGCCACCGGGGAGCTGTTTTTT

j_call: TRBJ2-1
clone_size: few
d_call: NA
v_call: TRBV6-1
cdr3_aa: CASSELPNSYNEQFF
cdr3_nt: TGTGCCAGCAGTGAATTGCCTAACTCCTACAATGAGCAGTTCTTC

j_call: TRBJ2-2
clone_size: NA
d_call: NA
v_call: TRBV30
cdr3_aa: CARIPPISTGELFF
cdr3_nt: TGTGCCCGGATCCCCCCGATTAGCACCGGGGAGCTGTTTTTT